These T cell receptor beta chains were read from a single sample in a study of blood T cell repertoires in COVID-19. Sequencing used immunoSEQ multiplex PCR; TCRdb keeps in-frame clones, though not all of them. The sample lists 200,000 to 300,000 clones, roughly 87% occurring once. Sequenced: peripheral blood. The receptors come from a human donor in a cohort sampled during active COVID-19. CDR3s include the opening cysteine and the closing phenylalanine or tryptophan. Fields, in order: J gene, V gene, D gene, clone size, CDR3 DNA, CDR3 protein. A D gene is named only where the DNA matches it firmly. Clone size is not always given. Where it is, it says once, few, many or a class for expanded clones.

TRBJ1-1	TRBV30	TRBD1	.	TGTGCCTGGAGGAGGGGGTCGGACAGGTGGTCTGAAGCTTTCTTT	CAWRRGSDRWSEAFF
TRBJ1-1	TRBV5-1	.	few	TGCGCCAGCAGCTTGGAGGGGAAGAGGACTGAAGCTTTCTTT	CASSLEGKRTEAFF
TRBJ1-1	TRBV4-3	.	few	TGCGCCAGCAGCCAAGATATAACTAAGTGGGCTTTCTTT	CASSQDITKWAFF
TRBJ1-5	TRBV6-2/TRBV6-3	TRBD1	.	TGTGCCAGCAGTATAAGCCCGACGAGACAGGGGGCTGGAAATCAGCCCCAGCATTTT	CASSISPTRQGAGNQPQHF
TRBJ1-1	TRBV25-1	.	.	TGTGCCAGCACCCCGGGGTACACTGAAGCTTTCTTT	CASTPGYTEAFF
TRBJ1-4	TRBV24-1	.	.	TGTGCCACCAGTGACGGGGGGACTAATGAAAAACTGTTTTTT	CATSDGGTNEKLFF
TRBJ2-7	TRBV6-5	TRBD1	.	TGTGCCAGCAGTCCCCGACAGGGGGCCTACGAGCAGTACTTC	CASSPRQGAYEQYF
TRBJ2-1	TRBV6-2/TRBV6-3	.	.	TGTGCCAGCAGTACCTTCCTGTACACAACCTCCTACAATGAGCAGTTCTTC	CASSTFLYTTSYNEQFF
TRBJ2-3	TRBV7-2	.	.	TGTGCCAGCAGCTTAGCAGGGGCGGTCACAGATACGCAGTATTTT	CASSLAGAVTDTQYF
TRBJ2-7	TRBV18	TRBD1	.	TGTGCCAGCTCACCAACAGGACAGGGGGCCCCCGAGCAGTACTTC	CASSPTGQGAPEQYF
TRBJ2-7	TRBV2	TRBD2	.	TGTGCCAGCAGTCTTACTAGCGGGGGGAACTACGAGCAGTACTTC	CASSLTSGGNYEQYF
TRBJ1-2	TRBV4-3	.	.	TGCGCCAGCAGCCAAGCCACTGGGGGGACTGGCTACACCTTC	CASSQATGGTGYTF
TRBJ2-2	TRBV29-1	.	.	TGCAGCGTTGCGCTCGTCGGAGGGAGTCCCCCCGGGGAGCTGTTTTTT	CSVALVGGSPPGELFF
TRBJ2-7	TRBV7-9	.	.	TGTGCCAGCAGTTTCCCCACTACCCCCTACGAGCAGTACTTC	CASSFPTTPYEQYF
TRBJ1-2	TRBV6-4	.	once	TGTGCCAGCAGTTTGGTAAACTACTACTATGGCTACACCTTC	CASSLVNYYYGYTF
TRBJ2-7	TRBV9	TRBD1	once	TGTGCCAGCAGCGAGGGACAGAACTCCTACGAGCAGTACTTC	CASSEGQNSYEQYF
TRBJ1-1	TRBV29-1	.	.	TGCAGCGTTGGGTGGGAGGGGAACACTGAAGCTTTCTTT	CSVGWEGNTEAFF
TRBJ2-3	TRBV7-2	.	.	TGTGCCAGCAGCTTAGCGGGTGAAAGGAGAAATACGCAGTATTTT	CASSLAGERRNTQYF
TRBJ2-6	TRBV7-2	.	.	TGTGCCAGCAGCCTTACAGGAACCCTAGGGGCCAACGTCCTGACTTTC	CASSLTGTLGANVLTF
TRBJ2-7	TRBV6-2/TRBV6-3	TRBD2	many	TGTGCCAGCAGCCTAGCGGGTTTTAGCTCCTACGAGCAGTACTTC	CASSLAGFSSYEQYF
TRBJ2-7	TRBV5-4	.	.	TGTGCCAGCAGCCTAGACAGGCGAGAGCAGTACTTC	CASSLDRREQYF
TRBJ1-1	TRBV12-3/TRBV12-4	.	.	TGTGCCAGCAGTTTGCGGACTGAAGCTTTCTTT	CASSLRTEAFF
TRBJ2-7	TRBV7-9	TRBD1	.	TGTGCCAGCAGCTTAGGCTGGACAGGTTTCTACGAGCAGTACTTC	CASSLGWTGFYEQYF
TRBJ2-5	TRBV29-1	.	once	TGCAGCGTTCGCAGGGGAAGGGAGACCCAGTACTTC	CSVRRGRETQYF
TRBJ1-6	TRBV11-2	.	.	TGTGCCAGCAGCTTCTCAGGGGATAATTCACCCCTCCACTTT	CASSFSGDNSPLHF
TRBJ1-1	TRBV12-3/TRBV12-4	.	.	TGTGCCAGCAGTCGTGACAGGCACACTGAAGCTTTCTTT	CASSRDRHTEAFF
TRBJ1-1	TRBV18	TRBD1	.	TGTGCCAGCTCACCGACAGGGACGGGAACTGAAGCTTTCTTT	CASSPTGTGTEAFF
TRBJ1-2	TRBV18	TRBD1	.	TGTGCCAGCTCACCCCGGGACAGCTATGGCTACACCTTC	CASSPRDSYGYTF
TRBJ2-7	TRBV19	TRBD1	.	TGTGCCAGTAGCCCTGGGACAGGGAAGTACGAGCAGTACTTC	CASSPGTGKYEQYF
TRBJ2-5	TRBV19	TRBD2	.	TGTGCCAGTTCGACTAGCGGGAGAGAGACCCAGTACTTC	CASSTSGRETQYF
TRBJ1-6	TRBV30	.	.	TGTGCCTACGCCCGGGTCCGCTCGGGCTCCTATAATTCACCCCTCCACTTT	CAYARVRSGSYNSPLHF
TRBJ2-5	TRBV15	.	.	TGTGCCACCAGCAGAGGAGGGAGTTGGGAGACCCAGTACTTC	CATSRGGSWETQYF
TRBJ2-1	TRBV5-1	TRBD2	.	TGCGCCAGCAGCTTCCGGGAGGAATACAATGAGCAGTTCTTC	CASSFREEYNEQFF
TRBJ2-1	TRBV30	TRBD1	few	TGTGCCTTGGCCCCATACAGGGGTAATGAGCAGTTCTTC	CALAPYRGNEQFF
TRBJ1-1	TRBV18	TRBD1	once	TGTGCCAGCTCACCAATCGGGACAGAACAGGGGGGCACTGAAGCTTTCTTT	CASSPIGTEQGGTEAFF
TRBJ1-2	TRBV6-2/TRBV6-3	.	.	TGTGCCAGCAGTTACGCTACGGGCGCGGGCTATGGCTACACCTTC	CASSYATGAGYGYTF
TRBJ2-6	TRBV19	.	.	TGTGCCAGTAGCCTCGGGTTGTCTGGGGCCAACGTCCTGACTTTC	CASSLGLSGANVLTF
TRBJ2-1	TRBV28	.	.	TGTGCCAGCAGTTTAAGGGACACCCCTAACAATGAGCAGTTCTTC	CASSLRDTPNNEQFF
TRBJ1-2	TRBV4-1	TRBD1	.	TGCGCCAGCAGCCAAACCGGGACAGGGTCCTATGGCTACACCTTC	CASSQTGTGSYGYTF
TRBJ1-3	TRBV19	TRBD1	.	TGTGCCAGTAGTGGACAGGGGGCTGGAAACACCATATATTTT	CASSGQGAGNTIYF
TRBJ1-2	TRBV5-4	TRBD1	.	TGTGCCAGCAGCTCCCCGGGACAGGGGGCGAGGTACACCTTC	CASSSPGQGARYTF
TRBJ2-7	TRBV5-1	TRBD1	few	TGCGCCAGCAGCCCAGGACAGGGGGCGACGCGGGAGCAGTACTTC	CASSPGQGATREQYF
TRBJ1-1	TRBV5-1	.	.	TGCGCCAGCAGCGGAGGACAGACGAACACTGAAGCTTTCTTT	CASSGGQTNTEAFF
TRBJ1-2	TRBV7-2	.	.	TGTGCCAGCAGTTTGGGCCCTAACTATGGCTACACCTTC	CASSLGPNYGYTF
TRBJ1-2	TRBV18	.	.	TGTGCCAGCTCACTGGCGGGAACATTCGATGGCTACACCTTC	CASSLAGTFDGYTF
TRBJ1-6	TRBV11-2	.	.	TGTGCCAGCAGCTTAGTCCGGCGGGGCTTTGAGCCCCTCCACTTT	CASSLVRRGFEPLHF
TRBJ1-3	TRBV6-5	TRBD1	.	TGTGCCAGCAAATCCGGGACAGAGACTGGAAACACCATATATTTT	CASKSGTETGNTIYF
TRBJ2-7	TRBV5-1	TRBD1	.	TGCGCCAGCAGCTTGAGGCCGAGACAGGGTGCAGACGAGCAGTACTTC	CASSLRPRQGADEQYF
TRBJ1-3	TRBV6-1	.	.	TGTGCCAGCAGTGAGTGGGCTGTAGCTGGAAACACCATATATTTT	CASSEWAVAGNTIYF
TRBJ1-2	TRBV7-8	.	once	TGTGCCAGCAGCGAAACCGGGACTAACTATGGCTACACCTTC	CASSETGTNYGYTF
TRBJ2-1	TRBV3-1/TRBV3-2	.	.	TGTGCCAGCAGCCAACCACTAGCTCACAGCTCCTACAATGAGCAGTTCTTC	CASSQPLAHSSYNEQFF